The T cell receptor beta chain under discussion was sequenced for a study of radiotherapy plus CTLA-4 blockade in lung cancer. Study outcomes and limitations: Among reported predictors of response, early blood T cell clone dynamics with interferon-beta performed best. Clones derived from tumor TCRs expanded in blood after radiotherapy plus ipilimumab.

Sequencing was performed with immunoSEQ multiplex PCR; in TCRdb, only in-frame clones are kept and a portion is missing. The table includes some 73,000 clones, over 65% detected once. Lung cancer patients with chemo-refractory metastatic non-small-cell disease were given focal radiation plus CTLA-4 blockade with ipilimumab. Notes on this clone: Its antigen is not known.

The material was peripheral blood, obtained from a patient treated with radiotherapy plus ipilimumab. The sequence was obtained from a human donor with non-small cell lung cancer whose response to radiotherapy plus ipilimumab could not be evaluated.

CDR3 in amino acids: CASSDPGLAEETQYF. For the CDR3, the DNA is TGTGCCAGCAGTGACCCGGGACTAGCGGAAGAGACCCAGTACTTC. V gene TRBV6-4 combines with J gene TRBJ2-5; 11 bases fit TRBD2. V lost 2 bases to trimming and J lost 3 bases; unmatched junction nucleotides: 2. The length of the CDR3 is 15 residues. Per germline, CDR1 MRHNA and CDR2 SNTAGT.